This T cell receptor beta chain originates from a study of blood T cells in healthy people across ages. Notes on the study in general: Estimates of total diversity, which came from one million sequenced T cells, were considered to be underestimates. The donors' CMV status was not determined, possibly confounding changes in expanded clonotypes.

Germline CDR1 is LGHNA and CDR2 is YSLEER. CDR3 length: 16 residues. V lost 4 bases, J lost 4 bases, and 12 bases stayed unmatched. Then a second PCR, running about 6 to 11 cycles, was carried out with a sample-barcoded 5' primer and a J-beta primer mix. TCRdb recomputed calls from the 5' RACE reads with MiXCR, one row per CDR3 protein. The data show about 1.1 million distinct CDR3 sequences, more than 30% seen once. Every participating donor contributed approximately 10 milliliters of peripheral blood through a draw. Note on this clonotype: Its matching antigen is unknown.

Sequencing was performed on blood. The receptor was isolated from a man between 18 and 35 years old in good health. V is TRBV4-3 and J is TRBJ1-2; 7 nucleotides agree with TRBD1. CDR3 amino acids: CASSRQGGPGSYGYTF. Here the CDR3 DNA reads TGCGCCAGCAGCCGACAGGGTGGGCCCGGCAGCTATGGCTACACCTTC.